The 7 T cell receptor beta chains listed next were all sequenced from one sample in a study of T cells after yellow fever vaccination. TCRdb recomputed calls from the 5' RACE reads with MiXCR, one row per CDR3 protein. The sample records 610,000 or so distinct CDR3 sequences, 9% to 15% being singletons. The sequencing here drew on PBMCs, taken on the day of the yellow fever booster vaccination. These receptors all stem from a man aged 30 to 45 who received the YFV17D yellow fever vaccine.

The table lists this clonotype with many counts. The chain combines TRBV15 with TRBJ2-3; no clear D. Germline loops: CDR1 LNHNV, CDR2 YYDKDF (reference sequence). Trimming cost V 5 bases and J 2 bases, with 5 bases left between them. This CDR3 spans 12 amino acids. The DNA for the CDR3 is TGTGCCACCAGCCCTGACACAGATACGCAGTATTTT. It translates to CATSPDTDTQYF.

The chain uses TRBV7-9 and TRBJ1-2; TRBD1 is a possible D gene (6 bases). The V end was cut by 3 bases, the J end by 2 bases, with 10 bases between. Germline values: CDR1 SEHNR, CDR2 FQNEAQ (reference sequence). The CDR3 consists of 14 residues. The CDR3 sequence: CASSLAGENYGYTF. CDR3 sequence (DNA): TGTGCCAGCAGCTTGGCAGGGGAGAACTATGGCTACACCTTC.

With respect to this clonotype: Being one base from a much bigger clone, this may be a read error. The chain is built from TRBV5-1 and TRBJ2-5, with a tentative D call TRBD2 (6 bases). The V gene's germline CDR1 is SGHRS and CDR2 YFSETQ. The length of the CDR3 is 13 residues. The CDR3 sequence is CASSPGAGGTPYF. In nucleotides, the CDR3 is TGCGCCAGCAGCCCAGGAGCCGGCGGGACCCCGTACTTC.

The chain combines TRBV7-9 with TRBJ1-5; D perhaps matches TRBD1 (6 bases). The CDR3 sequence is 17 residues long. V lost 3 bases and J 3 bases, leaving 18 bases between the germline ends. Germline values: CDR1 SEHNR, CDR2 FQNEAQ (reference sequence). CDR3 coding DNA: TGTGCCAGCAGCTTGAAGGCCTCGGGGGCAGACAATCAGCCCCAGCATTTT. It codes for CASSLKASGADNQPQHF. The full variable domain, rest sourced from reference TRBV7-9 and TRBJ1-5, is DTGVSQNPRHKITKRGQNVTFRCDPISEHNRLYWYRQTLGQGPEFLTYFQNEAQLEKSRLLSDRFSAERPKGSFSTLEIQRTEQGDSAMYLCASSLKASGADNQPQHFGDGTRLSIL.

This clonotype was recorded a few times. V usage is TRBV6-1 and J usage is TRBJ2-1, with TRBD1 matching 8 bases. The trim removed 4 bases at V and 9 bases at J, leaving 8 bases unmatched. Germline V CDR1 and CDR2: MNHNS, SASEGT. This CDR3 has 14 amino acids. The chain's CDR3 is CASSVGDRISEQFF. The CDR3 bases are TGTGCCAGCAGTGTAGGGGACAGGATATCTGAGCAGTTCTTC.

The gene calls are TRBV7-2 and TRBJ2-7; D is unresolved. This CDR3 contains 11 residues. V lost 6 bases and J lost 5, with 8 bases in between. Germline V gene data show CDR1 as SGHTA and CDR2 as FQGNSA. The CDR3 sequence: CASSSTHEQYF. In DNA, the CDR3 is TGTGCCAGCAGTTCGACTCACGAGCAGTACTTC.

The gene calls are TRBV20-1 and TRBJ1-2, with D possibly being TRBD1 (5 bases). This CDR3 region has 12 residues. V was clipped by 1 base and J by 7 bases, with 10 bases between them. Germline V gene data show CDR1 as DFQATT and CDR2 as SNEGSKA (reference sequence). DNA for the CDR3: TGCAGTGCTAGAGGAGGGGACCTTGGCTACACCTTC. This encodes CSARGGDLGYTF.